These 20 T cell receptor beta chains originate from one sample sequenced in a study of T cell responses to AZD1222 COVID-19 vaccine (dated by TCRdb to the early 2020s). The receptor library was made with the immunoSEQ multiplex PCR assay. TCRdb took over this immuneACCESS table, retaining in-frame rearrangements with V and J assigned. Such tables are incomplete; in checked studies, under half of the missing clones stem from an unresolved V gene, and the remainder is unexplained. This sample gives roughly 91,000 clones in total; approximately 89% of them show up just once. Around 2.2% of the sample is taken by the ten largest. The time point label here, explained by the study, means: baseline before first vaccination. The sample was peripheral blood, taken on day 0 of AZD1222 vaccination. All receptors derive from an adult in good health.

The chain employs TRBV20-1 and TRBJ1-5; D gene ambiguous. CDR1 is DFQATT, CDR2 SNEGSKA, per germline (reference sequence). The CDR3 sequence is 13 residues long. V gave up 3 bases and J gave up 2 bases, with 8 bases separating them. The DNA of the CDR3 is TGCAGTGCTAGTCGCGGGGGCAATCAGCCCCAGCATTTT. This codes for CSASRGGNQPQHF.

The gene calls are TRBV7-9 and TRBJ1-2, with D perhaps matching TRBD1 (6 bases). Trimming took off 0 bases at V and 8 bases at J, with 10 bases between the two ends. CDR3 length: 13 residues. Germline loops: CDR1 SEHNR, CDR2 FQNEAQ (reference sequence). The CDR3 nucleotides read TGTGCCAGCAGCTTAGCGCGGGACAACGGCTACACCTTC. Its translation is CASSLARDNGYTF.

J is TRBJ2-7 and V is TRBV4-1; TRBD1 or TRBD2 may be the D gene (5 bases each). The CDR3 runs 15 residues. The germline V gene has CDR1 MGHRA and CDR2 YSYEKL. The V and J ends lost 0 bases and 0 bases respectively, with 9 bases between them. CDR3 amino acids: CASSQDEGSSYEQYF. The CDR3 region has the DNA TGCGCCAGCAGCCAAGATGAGGGGAGCTCCTACGAGCAGTACTTC.

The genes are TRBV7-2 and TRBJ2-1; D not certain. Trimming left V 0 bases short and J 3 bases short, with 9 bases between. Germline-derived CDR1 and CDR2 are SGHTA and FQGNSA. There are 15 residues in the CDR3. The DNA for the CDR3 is TGTGCCAGCAGCTTAGCGCATGCGGACTACAATGAGCAGTTCTTC. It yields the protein CASSLAHADYNEQFF.

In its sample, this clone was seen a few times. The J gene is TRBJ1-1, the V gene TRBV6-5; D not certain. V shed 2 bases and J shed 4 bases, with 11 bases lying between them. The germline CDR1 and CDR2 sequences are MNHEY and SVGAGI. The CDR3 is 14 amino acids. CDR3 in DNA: TGTGCCAGCAGTTACGGAGGCATCGGCACTGAAGCTTTCTTT. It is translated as CASSYGGIGTEAFF.

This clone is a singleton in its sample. The CDR3 sequence is CASSAGPRDPYNEQFF. As DNA, the CDR3 is TGCGCCAGCAGCGCAGGCCCTCGGGACCCCTACAATGAGCAGTTCTTC. V usage is TRBV4-1 and J usage is TRBJ2-1; D possibly uses TRBD1 or TRBD2 (5 bases each). The CDR3 has 16 residues. CDR1 MGHRA and CDR2 YSYEKL come from the germline V gene. V was clipped by 5 bases and J by 2 bases, with 16 bases between them.

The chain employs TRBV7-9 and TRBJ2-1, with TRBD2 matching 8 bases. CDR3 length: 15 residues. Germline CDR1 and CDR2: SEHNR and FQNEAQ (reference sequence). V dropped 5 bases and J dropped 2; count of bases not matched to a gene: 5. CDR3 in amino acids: CASSDTGGPYNEQFF. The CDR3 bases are TGTGCCAGCAGCGATACGGGAGGGCCCTACAATGAGCAGTTCTTC.

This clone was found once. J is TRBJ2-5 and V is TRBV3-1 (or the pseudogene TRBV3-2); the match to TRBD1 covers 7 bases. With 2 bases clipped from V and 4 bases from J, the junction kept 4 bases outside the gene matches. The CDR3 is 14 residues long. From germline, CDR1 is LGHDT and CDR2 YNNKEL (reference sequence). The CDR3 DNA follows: TGTGCCAGCAGCCAAACAGGGGTGGGAGAGACCCAGTACTTC. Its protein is CASSQTGVGETQYF.

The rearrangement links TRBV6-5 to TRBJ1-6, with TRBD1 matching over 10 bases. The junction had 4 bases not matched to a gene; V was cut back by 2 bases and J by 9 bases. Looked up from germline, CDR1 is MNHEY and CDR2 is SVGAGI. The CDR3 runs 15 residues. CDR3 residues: CASSYGQGVSSPLHF. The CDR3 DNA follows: TGTGCCAGCAGTTACGGACAGGGGGTTTCTTCACCCCTCCACTTT.

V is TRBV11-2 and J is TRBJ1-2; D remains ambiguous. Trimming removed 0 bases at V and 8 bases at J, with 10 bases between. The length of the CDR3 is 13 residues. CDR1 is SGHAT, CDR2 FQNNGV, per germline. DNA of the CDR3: TGTGCCAGCAGCTTAGAAAGTGGGTCGGGCTACACCTTC. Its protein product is CASSLESGSGYTF.

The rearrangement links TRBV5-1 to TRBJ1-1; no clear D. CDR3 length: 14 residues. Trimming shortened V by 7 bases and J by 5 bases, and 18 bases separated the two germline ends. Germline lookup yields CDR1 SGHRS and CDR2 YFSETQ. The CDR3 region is CASGGVLKGTEAFF. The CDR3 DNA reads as TGCGCCAGCGGCGGGGTTTTGAAAGGAACTGAAGCTTTCTTT.

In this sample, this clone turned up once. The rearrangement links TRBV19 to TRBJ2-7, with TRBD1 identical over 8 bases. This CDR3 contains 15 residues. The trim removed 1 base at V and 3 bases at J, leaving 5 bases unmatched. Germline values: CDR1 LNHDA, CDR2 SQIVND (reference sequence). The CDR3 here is CASSIVGTGVYEQYF. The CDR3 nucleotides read TGTGCCAGTAGTATAGTCGGGACAGGAGTCTACGAGCAGTACTTC.

The CDR3: CASSQRTGRPYEQYF. The CDR3 DNA is TGTGCCAGCAGCCAAAGGACAGGGCGCCCCTACGAGCAGTACTTC. The chain is built from TRBV7-2 and TRBJ2-7; 8 bases map to TRBD1. The CDR3 has 15 residues. V dropped 5 bases and J dropped 2; count of bases not matched to a gene: 8. CDR1 SGHTA and CDR2 FQGNSA come from the germline V gene.

CDR3 in DNA: TGTGCCAGCAGCTTAGCGCCGTTGCCGTTAGAGACCCAGTACTTC. This encodes CASSLAPLPLETQYF. The gene calls are TRBV7-2 and TRBJ2-5, with D unresolved. Trimming shortened V by 0 bases and J by 4 bases, and 12 bases separated the two germline ends. Germline V CDR1 and CDR2: SGHTA, FQGNSA. This CDR3 contains 15 residues.

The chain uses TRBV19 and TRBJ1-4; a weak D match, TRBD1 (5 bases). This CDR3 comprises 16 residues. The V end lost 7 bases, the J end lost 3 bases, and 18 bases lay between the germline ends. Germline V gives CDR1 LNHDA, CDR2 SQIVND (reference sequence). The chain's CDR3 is CASKGNLGNSNEKLFF. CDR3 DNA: TGTGCCAGTAAGGGGAATCTGGGGAATTCTAATGAAAAACTGTTTTTT.

The CDR3 region has the DNA TGTGCCTGGAGTGTAGGGGGCAATAGCAATCAGCCCCAGCATTTT. Translating it yields CAWSVGGNSNQPQHF. The chain recombines TRBV30 with TRBJ1-5; TRBD1 agrees at 7 bases. The V gene's germline CDR1 is GTSNPN and CDR2 SVGIG (reference sequence). V lost 0 bases, J lost 0 bases, and 2 bases stayed unmatched. The CDR3 consists of 15 residues.

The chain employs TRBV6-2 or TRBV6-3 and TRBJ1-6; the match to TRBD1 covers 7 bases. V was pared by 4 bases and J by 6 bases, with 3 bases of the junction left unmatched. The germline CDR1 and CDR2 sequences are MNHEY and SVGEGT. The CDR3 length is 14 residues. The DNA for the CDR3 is TGTGCCAGCAGTTCGGACAGGTCTAATTCACCCCTCCACTTT. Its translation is CASSSDRSNSPLHF.

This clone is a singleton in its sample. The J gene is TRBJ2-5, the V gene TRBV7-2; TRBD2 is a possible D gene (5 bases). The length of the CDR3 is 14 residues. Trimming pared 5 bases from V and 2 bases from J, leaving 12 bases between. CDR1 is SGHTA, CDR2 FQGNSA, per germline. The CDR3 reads CASSTHTSQETQYF. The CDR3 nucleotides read TGTGCCAGCAGCACCCATACTAGTCAAGAGACCCAGTACTTC.

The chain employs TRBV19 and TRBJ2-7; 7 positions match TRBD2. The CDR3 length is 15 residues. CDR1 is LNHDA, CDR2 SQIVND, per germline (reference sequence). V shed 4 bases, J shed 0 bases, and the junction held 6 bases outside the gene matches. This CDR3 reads CASSTSGTTSYEQYF. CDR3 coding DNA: TGTGCCAGTAGTACCTCCGGGACTACCTCCTACGAGCAGTACTTC.

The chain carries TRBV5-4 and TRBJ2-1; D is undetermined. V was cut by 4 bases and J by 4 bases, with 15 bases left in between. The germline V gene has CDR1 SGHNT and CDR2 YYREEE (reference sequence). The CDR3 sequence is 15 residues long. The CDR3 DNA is TGTGCCAGCAGCCCCCGATCGGCGACGTACAATGAGCAGTTCTTC. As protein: CASSPRSATYNEQFF.